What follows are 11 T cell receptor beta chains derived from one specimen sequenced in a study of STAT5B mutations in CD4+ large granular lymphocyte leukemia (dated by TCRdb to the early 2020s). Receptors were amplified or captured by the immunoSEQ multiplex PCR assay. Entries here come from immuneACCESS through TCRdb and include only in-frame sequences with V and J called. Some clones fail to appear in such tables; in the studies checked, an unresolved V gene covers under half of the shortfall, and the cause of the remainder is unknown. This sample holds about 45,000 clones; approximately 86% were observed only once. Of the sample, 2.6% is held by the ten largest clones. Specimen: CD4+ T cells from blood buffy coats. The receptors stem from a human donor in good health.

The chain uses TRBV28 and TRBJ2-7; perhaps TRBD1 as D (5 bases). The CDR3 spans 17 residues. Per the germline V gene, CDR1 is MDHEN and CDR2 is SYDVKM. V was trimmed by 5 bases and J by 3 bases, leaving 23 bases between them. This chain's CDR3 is CASSPFGRATVHYEQYF. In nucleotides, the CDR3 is TGTGCCAGCAGTCCCTTTGGCCGGGCGACAGTCCACTACGAGCAGTACTTC.

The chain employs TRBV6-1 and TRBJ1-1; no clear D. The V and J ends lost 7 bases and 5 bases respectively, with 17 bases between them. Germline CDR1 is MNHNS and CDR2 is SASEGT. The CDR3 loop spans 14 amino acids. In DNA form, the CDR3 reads TGTGCCAGCATCCTAGAGATCAGAGGAACTGAAGCTTTCTTT. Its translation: CASILEIRGTEAFF.

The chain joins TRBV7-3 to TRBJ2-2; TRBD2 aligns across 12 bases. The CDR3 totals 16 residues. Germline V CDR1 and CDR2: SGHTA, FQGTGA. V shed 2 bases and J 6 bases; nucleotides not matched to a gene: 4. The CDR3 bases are TGTGCCAGCAGCTTACATCTAGCGGGAGGGCCCGGGGAGCTGTTTTTT. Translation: CASSLHLAGGPGELFF.

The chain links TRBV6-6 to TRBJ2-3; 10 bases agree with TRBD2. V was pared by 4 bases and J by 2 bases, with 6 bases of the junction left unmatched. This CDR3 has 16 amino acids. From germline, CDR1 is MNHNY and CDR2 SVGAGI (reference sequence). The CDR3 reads CASSLKREGPTDTQYF. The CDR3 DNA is TGTGCCAGCAGTTTGAAGCGGGAGGGACCCACAGATACGCAGTATTTT.

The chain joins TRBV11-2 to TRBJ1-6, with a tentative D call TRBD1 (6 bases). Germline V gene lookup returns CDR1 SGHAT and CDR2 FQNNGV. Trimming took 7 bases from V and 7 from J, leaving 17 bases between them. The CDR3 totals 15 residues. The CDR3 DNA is TGTGCCAGCACCTCCCTTACAGGGAAGAATTCACCCCTCCACTTT. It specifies CASTSLTGKNSPLHF.

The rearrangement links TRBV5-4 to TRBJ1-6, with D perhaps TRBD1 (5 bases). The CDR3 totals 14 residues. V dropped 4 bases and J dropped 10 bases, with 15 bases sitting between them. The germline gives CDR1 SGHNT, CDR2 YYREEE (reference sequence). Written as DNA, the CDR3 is TGTGCCAGCAGCCCCGCGGGGGTAAGCTCACCCCTCCACTTT. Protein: CASSPAGVSSPLHF.

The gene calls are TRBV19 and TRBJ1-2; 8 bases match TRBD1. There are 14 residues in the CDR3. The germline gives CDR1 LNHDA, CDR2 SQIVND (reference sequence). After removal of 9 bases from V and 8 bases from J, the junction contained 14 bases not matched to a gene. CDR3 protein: CASRDRLRSYGYTF. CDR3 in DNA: TGTGCCAGCAGGGACAGGTTAAGGAGTTACGGCTACACCTTC.

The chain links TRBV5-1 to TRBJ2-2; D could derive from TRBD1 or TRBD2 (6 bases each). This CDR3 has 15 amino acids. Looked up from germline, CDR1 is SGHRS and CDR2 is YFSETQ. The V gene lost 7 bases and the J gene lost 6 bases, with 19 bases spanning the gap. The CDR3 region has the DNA TGCGCCAGCGAAAGGGGGGCAGGAAACTCCGGGGAGCTGTTTTTT. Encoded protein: CASERGAGNSGELFF. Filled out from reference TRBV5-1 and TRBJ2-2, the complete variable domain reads KAGVTQTPRYLIKTRGQQVTLSCSPISGHRSVSWYQQTPGQGLQFLFEYFSETQRNKGNFPGRFSGRQFSNSRSEMNVSTLELGDSALYLCASERGAGNSGELFFGEGSRLTVL.

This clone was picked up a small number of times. CDR3 sequence: CASSPQGQAPSYEQYF. The CDR3 DNA is TGTGCCAGCAGCCCCCAGGGACAGGCTCCCTCCTACGAGCAGTACTTC. The rearrangement uses TRBV7-9 and TRBJ2-7, with TRBD1 matching 8 bases. Germline trimming cut 5 bases from V and 0 bases from J; bases unmatched to any gene: 9. Germline V gives CDR1 SEHNR, CDR2 FQNEAQ (reference sequence). The CDR3 sequence is 16 residues long.

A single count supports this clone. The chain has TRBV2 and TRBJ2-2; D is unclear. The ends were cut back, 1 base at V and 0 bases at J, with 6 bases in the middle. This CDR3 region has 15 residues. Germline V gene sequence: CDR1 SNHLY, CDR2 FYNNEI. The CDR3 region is CASSEEATNTGELFF. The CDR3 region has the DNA TGTGCCAGCAGTGAAGAGGCTACGAACACCGGGGAGCTGTTTTTT.

In nucleotides, the CDR3 is TGTGCCAGCAGCTTAAACCCTACTAGTTCCCCAGATACGCAGTATTTT. Protein sequence: CASSLNPTSSPDTQYF. V and J are TRBV7-2 and TRBJ2-3; a possible D gene is TRBD2 (5 bases). The ends were cut back, 2 bases at V and 4 bases at J, with 16 bases in the middle. CDR3 length: 16 residues. Germline V CDR1 and CDR2: SGHTA, FQGNSA.